The table lists the clone carrying this T cell receptor (beta chain) with many counts. The data derive from a study of T cells in Graves' hyperthyroidism and ophthalmopathy. It was RNA transcripts that yielded the amplified TCR beta CDR3 regions. TCR CDR3 regions were first amplified by RT-PCR with HTBI primers. TCRdb re-derived calls from the multiplex PCR reads in MiXCR, one entry per CDR3 protein. The sample includes 600,000 to 850,000 distinct CDR3 sequences, 15% to 20% seen only once; the top ten take 15% to 20%. The TCR originated in a woman aged 50 to 60 with Graves' hyperthyroidism that later progressed to Graves' ophthalmopathy. The sample taken for sequencing was blood.

This CDR3 reads CASRLTRNTGELFF. Here the CDR3 DNA reads TGTGCCAGCAGATTAACAAGGAACACCGGGGAGCTGTTTTTT. The chain has TRBV2 and TRBJ2-2; D ambiguous. The length of the CDR3 is 14 residues. Trimming shortened V by 6 bases and J by 1 base, and 9 bases separated the two germline ends. Germline V gene sequence: CDR1 SNHLY, CDR2 FYNNEI.